A selection of T cell receptor beta chains follows, all from one sample in a study of early T cells in non-severe SARS-CoV-2 infection. TCRdb itself ran the 5' RACE reads through MiXCR, one entry per CDR3 protein. The table records 55,000 to 80,000 distinct CDR3 sequences, around 10% of them present only once. Sequenced input: whole blood. Receptors originate from an adult who was a healthcare worker with PCR-confirmed SARS-CoV-2 infection or an uninfected control (not recorded which). CDR3s include the opening cysteine and the closing phenylalanine or tryptophan. Fields, in order: J gene, clone size, D gene, V gene, CDR3 DNA, CDR3 protein. The D gene is left open where the match is weak. Clone sizes are given selectively: once, few, many, or a class where the clone is expanded.

j_gene: TRBJ2-7
abundance: .
d_gene: TRBD2
v_gene: TRBV7-9
CDR3nt: TGTGCCAGCAGCTTAGGGACTAGCCCCTCCTACGAGCAGTACTTC
CDR3aa: CASSLGTSPSYEQYF

j_gene: TRBJ2-2
abundance: .
d_gene: .
v_gene: TRBV3-1
CDR3nt: TGTGCCAGCAGCCAAGATGTTGGAACGGCCTACACCGGGGAGCTGTTTTTT
CDR3aa: CASSQDVGTAYTGELFF

j_gene: TRBJ2-7
abundance: many
d_gene: TRBD1
v_gene: TRBV6-6
CDR3nt: TGTGCCAGCACTTTTTTGCTAGGGGGCGATCCCTACGAGCAGTACTTC
CDR3aa: CASTFLLGGDPYEQYF

j_gene: TRBJ2-1
abundance: many
d_gene: TRBD1
v_gene: TRBV3-1
CDR3nt: TGTGCCAGCAGCCAAGCCCTAGGGGGCGCGGATGAGCAGTTCTTC
CDR3aa: CASSQALGGADEQFF

j_gene: TRBJ2-5
abundance: few
d_gene: .
v_gene: TRBV7-2
CDR3nt: TGTGCCAGCAGCTTAGGAAGCGGCCGGGCAGAGACCCAGTACTTC
CDR3aa: CASSLGSGRAETQYF

j_gene: TRBJ2-7
abundance: many
d_gene: .
v_gene: TRBV7-9
CDR3nt: TGTGCCAGCAGCCCCCAAGACAATGCCCGATTGGGGTACGAGCAGTACTTC
CDR3aa: CASSPQDNARLGYEQYF

j_gene: TRBJ2-5
abundance: .
d_gene: .
v_gene: TRBV2
CDR3nt: TGTGCCAGCAGTGAAGGCCCCCGTAGTATTGACGAGACCCAGTACTTC
CDR3aa: CASSEGPRSIDETQYF

j_gene: TRBJ1-5
abundance: .
d_gene: .
v_gene: TRBV7-2
CDR3nt: TGTGCCAGCAGCTTTCGGGGAAGCAATCAGCCCCAGCATTTT
CDR3aa: CASSFRGSNQPQHF

j_gene: TRBJ2-7
abundance: many
d_gene: TRBD2
v_gene: TRBV6-1
CDR3nt: TGTGCCAGCATCCGGACTCTATTCGCTAGCGGGACCTACGAGCAGTACTTC
CDR3aa: CASIRTLFASGTYEQYF

j_gene: TRBJ2-1
abundance: many
d_gene: .
v_gene: TRBV12-3/TRBV12-4
CDR3nt: TGTGCCAGCAGCCGACGAGCGGCCGGCGGGAATGAGCAGTTCTTC
CDR3aa: CASSRRAAGGNEQFF

j_gene: TRBJ1-1
abundance: many
d_gene: .
v_gene: TRBV2
CDR3nt: TGTGCCAGCATTAGAGGGATGAACACTGAAGCTTTCTTT
CDR3aa: CASIRGMNTEAFF

j_gene: TRBJ1-1
abundance: .
d_gene: TRBD1
v_gene: TRBV10-3
CDR3nt: TGTGCCATCAGTGAGTCGTTAGGACAGGGTAATGAAGCTTTCTTT
CDR3aa: CAISESLGQGNEAFF

j_gene: TRBJ1-4
abundance: few
d_gene: .
v_gene: TRBV5-1
CDR3nt: TGCGCCAGCAGCTTGGTCGTCGGTGAAAAACTGTTTTTT
CDR3aa: CASSLVVGEKLFF

j_gene: TRBJ2-1
abundance: few
d_gene: TRBD2
v_gene: TRBV20-1
CDR3nt: TGCAGTGCTAGAGGTGAAGGACTAGCGGGAGGGAAGTACAATGAGCAGTTCTTC
CDR3aa: CSARGEGLAGGKYNEQFF

j_gene: TRBJ2-1
abundance: few
d_gene: TRBD2
v_gene: TRBV29-1
CDR3nt: TGCAGCGTTGATTGGGAGGGGTACGATGAGCAGTTCTTC
CDR3aa: CSVDWEGYDEQFF

j_gene: TRBJ1-1
abundance: few
d_gene: .
v_gene: TRBV7-8
CDR3nt: TGTGCCAGCAGCTTAGTTCCAGGGTTAGACACTGAAGCTTTCTTT
CDR3aa: CASSLVPGLDTEAFF

j_gene: TRBJ2-1
abundance: .
d_gene: .
v_gene: TRBV9
CDR3nt: TGTGCCAGCAGCGTAGTAGGAACAGGGAGTGAGCAGTTCTTC
CDR3aa: CASSVVGTGSEQFF

j_gene: TRBJ2-7
abundance: few
d_gene: TRBD2
v_gene: TRBV10-1
CDR3nt: TGCGCCAGCAGTGAGCGGGAGGCGTCCTACGAGCAGTACTTC
CDR3aa: CASSEREASYEQYF

j_gene: TRBJ2-5
abundance: few
d_gene: .
v_gene: TRBV7-2
CDR3nt: TGTGCCAGCAGCTTAGGTCCTAGACAGACCCAGTACTTC
CDR3aa: CASSLGPRQTQYF

j_gene: TRBJ2-7
abundance: .
d_gene: TRBD1
v_gene: TRBV5-1
CDR3nt: TGCGCCAGCAGCTTGTCCTCAGGGGGAACCTACGAGCAGTACTTC
CDR3aa: CASSLSSGGTYEQYF

j_gene: TRBJ2-7
abundance: .
d_gene: TRBD2
v_gene: TRBV27
CDR3nt: TGTGCCAGCAGCCTAGCGGGGGGTTCTGAGCAGTACTTC
CDR3aa: CASSLAGGSEQYF

j_gene: TRBJ2-7
abundance: few
d_gene: TRBD2
v_gene: TRBV9
CDR3nt: TGTGCCAGCAGCGTAGAGGTAGCGGGAGGCCACGAGCAGTACTTC
CDR3aa: CASSVEVAGGHEQYF

j_gene: TRBJ2-6
abundance: few
d_gene: .
v_gene: TRBV19
CDR3nt: TGTGCCAGTAGTATTGGGCAGCCCAGATCTGGGGCCAACGTCCTGACTTTC
CDR3aa: CASSIGQPRSGANVLTF

j_gene: TRBJ2-1
abundance: many
d_gene: TRBD2
v_gene: TRBV6-2/TRBV6-3
CDR3nt: TGTGCCAGCAGAACGGGACTAGCGGGGGGCCCGCCCAAGAATGAGCAGTTCTTC
CDR3aa: CASRTGLAGGPPKNEQFF

j_gene: TRBJ2-1
abundance: many
d_gene: .
v_gene: TRBV5-1
CDR3nt: TGCGCCAGCAGCTCCATATACAATGAGCAGTTCTTC
CDR3aa: CASSSIYNEQFF

j_gene: TRBJ2-1
abundance: many
d_gene: TRBD2
v_gene: TRBV3-1
CDR3nt: TGTGCCAGCAGCCGCTCACCGGGACTAGCGGGAAAAAGGGGTTACAATGAGCAGTTCTTC
CDR3aa: CASSRSPGLAGKRGYNEQFF

j_gene: TRBJ2-1
abundance: .
d_gene: .
v_gene: TRBV6-2/TRBV6-3
CDR3nt: TGTGCCAGCAGTTCGGGTACAGTCTACAATGAGCAGTTCTTC
CDR3aa: CASSSGTVYNEQFF

j_gene: TRBJ2-7
abundance: many
d_gene: .
v_gene: TRBV21-1
CDR3nt: TGTGCCAGCAGCAAAGTTGACGGAGGACGATACGAGCAGTACTTC
CDR3aa: CASSKVDGGRYEQYF

j_gene: TRBJ1-2
abundance: many
d_gene: TRBD1
v_gene: TRBV12-3/TRBV12-4
CDR3nt: TGTGCCAGCAGTATCGGACAGGGTACGAATGGCTACACCTTC
CDR3aa: CASSIGQGTNGYTF

j_gene: TRBJ1-1
abundance: .
d_gene: .
v_gene: TRBV11-3
CDR3nt: TGTGCCAGCAGCTCGCTAGGGATGAACACTGAAGCTTTCTTT
CDR3aa: CASSSLGMNTEAFF

j_gene: TRBJ2-5
abundance: many
d_gene: TRBD2
v_gene: TRBV11-2
CDR3nt: TGTGCCAGCAGCCGAATCACCGGGGGGGCCGCGGAGACCCAGTACTTC
CDR3aa: CASSRITGGAAETQYF

j_gene: TRBJ2-3
abundance: many
d_gene: .
v_gene: TRBV6-5
CDR3nt: TGTGCCAGCAGTTACGAGGGTTCCCCCACAGATACGCAGTATTTT
CDR3aa: CASSYEGSPTDTQYF

j_gene: TRBJ2-5
abundance: .
d_gene: .
v_gene: TRBV29-1
CDR3nt: TGCAGCGTTGGCAGGGGTCAACTGGGGGAGACCCAGTACTTC
CDR3aa: CSVGRGQLGETQYF

j_gene: TRBJ2-1
abundance: many
d_gene: .
v_gene: TRBV21-1
CDR3nt: TGTGCCAGCAGCAAAAAAGGACTAGCGAAATATGAGCAGTTCTTC
CDR3aa: CASSKKGLAKYEQFF

j_gene: TRBJ2-4
abundance: .
d_gene: TRBD2
v_gene: TRBV11-2
CDR3nt: TGTGCCAGCAGCTTCGGGGGGGTGAACATTCAGTACTTC
CDR3aa: CASSFGGVNIQYF

j_gene: TRBJ2-3
abundance: many
d_gene: TRBD2
v_gene: TRBV2
CDR3nt: TGTGCCAGCAGTGTTAGCGGGGGGCCCACAGATACGCAGTATTTT
CDR3aa: CASSVSGGPTDTQYF

j_gene: TRBJ1-1
abundance: .
d_gene: .
v_gene: TRBV11-2
CDR3nt: TGTGCCAGCAGCGCCGCGGTGGCGTCAGCTTTCTTT
CDR3aa: CASSAAVASAFF

j_gene: TRBJ2-5
abundance: many
d_gene: TRBD2
v_gene: TRBV2
CDR3nt: TGTGCCAGCACTCTGCTGACTAGCGGGGGGGCCACAGAGACCCAGTACTTC
CDR3aa: CASTLLTSGGATETQYF

j_gene: TRBJ2-3
abundance: many
d_gene: .
v_gene: TRBV5-1
CDR3nt: TGCGCCAGCAGCCACCGGGGGCAGATACTGACAGATACGCAGTATTTT
CDR3aa: CASSHRGQILTDTQYF

j_gene: TRBJ2-1
abundance: many
d_gene: TRBD2
v_gene: TRBV30
CDR3nt: TGTGCCTGGAGTGTAGGACTAGCGGGAGGAGGTGAGCAGTTCTTC
CDR3aa: CAWSVGLAGGGEQFF

j_gene: TRBJ2-7
abundance: many
d_gene: TRBD1
v_gene: TRBV5-1
CDR3nt: TGCGCCAGCAGCCCCTCCACAGGGGATATGCACTACGAGCAGTACTTC
CDR3aa: CASSPSTGDMHYEQYF

j_gene: TRBJ1-5
abundance: few
d_gene: .
v_gene: TRBV5-1
CDR3nt: TGCGCCAGCAGCTTAGCGGGGGATAGCAATCAGCCCCAGCATTTT
CDR3aa: CASSLAGDSNQPQHF

j_gene: TRBJ1-1
abundance: many
d_gene: .
v_gene: TRBV7-8
CDR3nt: TGTGCCAGCAGCTCCCACCACCCAGGGCAGAACACTGAAGCTTTCTTT
CDR3aa: CASSSHHPGQNTEAFF

j_gene: TRBJ1-6
abundance: many
d_gene: TRBD1
v_gene: TRBV20-1
CDR3nt: TGCAGTGCGGGACCTCAGGGGGCATTTAATTCACCCCTCCACTTT
CDR3aa: CSAGPQGAFNSPLHF

j_gene: TRBJ1-2
abundance: few
d_gene: .
v_gene: TRBV20-1
CDR3nt: TGCAGTGCCGAGGGGACGGAAGCTAACTATGGCTACACCTTC
CDR3aa: CSAEGTEANYGYTF

j_gene: TRBJ2-2
abundance: few
d_gene: .
v_gene: TRBV30
CDR3nt: TGTGCCTGGAGTGTACCTGGCACCGGGGAGCTGTTTTTT
CDR3aa: CAWSVPGTGELFF

j_gene: TRBJ1-2
abundance: many
d_gene: .
v_gene: TRBV5-1
CDR3nt: TGCGCCAGCAGCCTGGAAGGGGTTCCGGGCTATGGCTACACCTTC
CDR3aa: CASSLEGVPGYGYTF

j_gene: TRBJ2-7
abundance: many
d_gene: .
v_gene: TRBV6-2/TRBV6-3
CDR3nt: TGTGCCAGCAGCTACCGACTGGGGAGATACGAGCAGTACTTC
CDR3aa: CASSYRLGRYEQYF

j_gene: TRBJ2-2
abundance: few
d_gene: .
v_gene: TRBV27
CDR3nt: TGTGCCAGCAGTCCCCCCGGGATTCGCGCCCTCGAAGACACCGGGGAGCTGTTTTTT
CDR3aa: CASSPPGIRALEDTGELFF

j_gene: TRBJ2-1
abundance: many
d_gene: .
v_gene: TRBV29-1
CDR3nt: TGCAGCGTAGCCTCCTACAATGAGCAGTTCTTC
CDR3aa: CSVASYNEQFF

j_gene: TRBJ2-2
abundance: .
d_gene: .
v_gene: TRBV10-3
CDR3nt: TGTGCCATCAGTGAAGCGGGCACCGGGGAGCTGTTTTTT
CDR3aa: CAISEAGTGELFF

j_gene: TRBJ2-7
abundance: many
d_gene: .
v_gene: TRBV11-2
CDR3nt: TGTGCCAGCAGCTTAGAAACTGTGACAGCTGCCTACGAGCAGTACTTC
CDR3aa: CASSLETVTAAYEQYF

j_gene: TRBJ2-1
abundance: many
d_gene: TRBD2
v_gene: TRBV19
CDR3nt: TGTGCCACCACAGCGGGAGGGCACAATGAGCAGTTCTTC
CDR3aa: CATTAGGHNEQFF

j_gene: TRBJ1-1
abundance: many
d_gene: TRBD1
v_gene: TRBV18
CDR3nt: TGTGCCAGCTCACCAGACAGGGGCACTGAAGCTTTCTTT
CDR3aa: CASSPDRGTEAFF

j_gene: TRBJ2-1
abundance: many
d_gene: TRBD2
v_gene: TRBV2
CDR3nt: TGTGCCAGCAGAGGGACTAGCGGGGGTACCAATGAGCAGTTCTTC
CDR3aa: CASRGTSGGTNEQFF

j_gene: TRBJ2-3
abundance: few
d_gene: TRBD1
v_gene: TRBV7-9
CDR3nt: TGTGCCAGCAGGCCTCGTGACAGGGTGACAGATACGCAGTATTTT
CDR3aa: CASRPRDRVTDTQYF

j_gene: TRBJ1-2
abundance: .
d_gene: .
v_gene: TRBV12-3/TRBV12-4
CDR3nt: TGTGCCACCTCGACAGACTATGGCTACACCTTC
CDR3aa: CATSTDYGYTF

j_gene: TRBJ2-7
abundance: .
d_gene: TRBD2
v_gene: TRBV27
CDR3nt: TGTGCCAGCAGACTAGCGGGAAGTAACGAGCAGTACTTC
CDR3aa: CASRLAGSNEQYF

j_gene: TRBJ2-3
abundance: many
d_gene: TRBD2
v_gene: TRBV11-2
CDR3nt: TGTGCCAGCAGCTTAGTGGCGGGAGGACGCACAGATACGCAGTATTTT
CDR3aa: CASSLVAGGRTDTQYF

j_gene: TRBJ1-1
abundance: many
d_gene: .
v_gene: TRBV12-3/TRBV12-4
CDR3nt: TGTGCCAGCAGTCACCAAGGGAACACTGAAGCTTTCTTT
CDR3aa: CASSHQGNTEAFF